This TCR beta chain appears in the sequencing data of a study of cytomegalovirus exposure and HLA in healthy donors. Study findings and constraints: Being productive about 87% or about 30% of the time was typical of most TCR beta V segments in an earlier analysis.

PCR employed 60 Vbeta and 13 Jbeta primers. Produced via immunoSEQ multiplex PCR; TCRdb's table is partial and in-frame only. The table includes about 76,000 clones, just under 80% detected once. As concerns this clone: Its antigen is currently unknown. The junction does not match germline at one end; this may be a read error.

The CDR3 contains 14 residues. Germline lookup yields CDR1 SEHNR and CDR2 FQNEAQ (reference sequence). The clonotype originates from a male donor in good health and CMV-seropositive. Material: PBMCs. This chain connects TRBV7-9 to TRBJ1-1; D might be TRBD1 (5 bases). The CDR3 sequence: CSSRASGAVTEAFF. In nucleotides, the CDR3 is TGTTCCAGCAGAGCGAGCGGGGCAGTCACTGAAGCTTTCTTT. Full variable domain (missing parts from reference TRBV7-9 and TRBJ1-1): DTGVSQNPRHKITKRGQNVTFRCDPISEHNRLYWYRQTLGQGPEFLTYFQNEAQLEKSRLLSDRFSAERPKGSFSTLEIQRTEQGDSAMYLCSSRASGAVTEAFFGQGTRLTVV.